Listed here are 28 T cell receptor beta chains from one sample, sequenced in a study of shared clonotypes between healthy human individuals. The assay was immunoSEQ multiplex PCR, and TCRdb's table has in-frame clones only and misses some. The table includes about 300,000 clones, around 72% detected once. Material for sequencing was memory CD4+ T cells sorted from blood. As to subset: CD45RA-negative fraction. The origin of the receptors is a man aged 25 to 45 in good health.

V usage is TRBV7-6 and J usage is TRBJ2-3, with D uncertain. Germline CDR1 and CDR2: SGHVS and FNYEAQ. V was shortened by 8 bases and J by 0 bases, with 15 bases between the two germline ends. The CDR3 consists of 15 residues. Here the CDR3 DNA reads TGTGCCAGCGCCTTGGACCATAGGAGCACAGATACGCAGTATTTT. This encodes CASALDHRSTDTQYF.

The chain employs TRBV13 and TRBJ2-2, with D uncertain. CDR3 size: 14 residues. Trimming shortened V by 2 bases and J by 0 bases, and 4 bases separated the two germline ends. Germline V gene sequence: CDR1 PRHDT, CDR2 FYEKMQ (reference sequence). The CDR3 nucleotides read TGTGCCAGCAGCTTAATGTCGAACACCGGGGAGCTGTTTTTT. Amino acid sequence: CASSLMSNTGELFF. Together with reference TRBV13 and TRBJ2-2, the CDR3 gives the full variable domain: AAGVIQSPRHLIKEKRETATLKCYPIPRHDTVYWYQQGPGQDPQFLISFYEKMQSDKGSIPDRFSAQQFSDYHSELNMSSLELGDSALYFCASSLMSNTGELFFGEGSRLTVL.

In this sample, this clone turned up once. This chain uses TRBV7-2 with TRBJ2-7, with D unclear. Between the trimmed V and J ends, which lost 1 base and 7 bases, there was a span of 11 bases. The CDR3 loop spans 13 amino acids. Germline CDR1 and CDR2: SGHTA and FQGNSA. DNA of the CDR3: TGTGCCAGCAGCTTAGACCCTATCTGGGAGCAGTACTTC. Amino acid sequence: CASSLDPIWEQYF.

This clone was observed once. The V gene is TRBV11-2, the J gene TRBJ2-1; the D gene is possibly TRBD1 (5 bases). V was pared by 4 bases and J by 6 bases, with 16 bases between. CDR3 size: 15 residues. CDR1 is SGHAT, CDR2 FQNNGV, per germline. The CDR3 here is CASSSQGNRGNEQFF. CDR3 nucleotides: TGTGCCAGCAGCTCGCAGGGTAATAGGGGCAATGAGCAGTTCTTC.

The V call is TRBV4-1, the J call TRBJ1-5; D is unclear. Germline CDR1 MGHRA, CDR2 YSYEKL. The V end lost 0 bases, the J end lost 8 bases, and 20 bases lay between the germline ends. There are 17 residues in the CDR3. CDR3 sequence: CASSQDPGSVGREPQHF. Here the CDR3 DNA reads TGCGCCAGCAGCCAAGATCCGGGAAGTGTCGGGAGGGAGCCCCAGCATTTT.

The chain joins TRBV10-3 to TRBJ1-3; D unclear. V was clipped by 1 base and J by 1 base, with 5 bases between them. The germline gives CDR1 ENHRY, CDR2 SYGVKD. The CDR3 is made up of 14 amino acids. The CDR3 is CAISEWPSGNTIYF. The CDR3 nucleotides read TGTGCCATCAGTGAGTGGCCGTCTGGAAACACCATATATTTT.

V gene TRBV7-9 combines with J gene TRBJ1-1, with no clear D. The CDR3 totals 13 residues. V lost 5 bases and J lost 0, with 7 bases in between. CDR1 SEHNR and CDR2 FQNEAQ come from the germline V gene (reference sequence). The CDR3 nucleotides are TGTGCCAGCAGCGCGGAGATGAACACTGAAGCTTTCTTT. Residues: CASSAEMNTEAFF.

The chain employs TRBV6-1 and TRBJ2-2; D ambiguous. V lost 3 bases to trimming and J lost 8 bases, with 7 bases between them. In germline, CDR1 is MNHNS, CDR2 SASEGT. The CDR3 extends over 12 amino acids. Here the CDR3 DNA reads TGTGCCAGCAGTGAGGCGACGGGGGAGCTGTTTTTT. Its translation is CASSEATGELFF.

The chain links TRBV6-1 to TRBJ2-3; 9 positions match TRBD2. With 5 bases clipped from V and 6 bases from J, the junction kept 9 bases outside the gene matches. CDR1 and CDR2 from the germline V gene are MNHNS and SASEGT. This CDR3 is 15 amino acids long. CDR3 sequence: CASSILSGSSDTQYF. CDR3 coding DNA: TGTGCCAGCAGTATCCTTAGCGGGAGTTCGGATACGCAGTATTTT.

V usage is TRBV7-2 and J usage is TRBJ2-7; D is perhaps TRBD2 (6 bases). Germline CDR1 is SGHTA and CDR2 is FQGNSA. Trimming pared 3 bases from V and 5 bases from J, leaving 17 bases between. The CDR3 extends over 15 amino acids. The CDR3 spells CASSLEGRVGDEQYF. Here the CDR3 DNA reads TGTGCCAGCAGCTTGGAGGGCAGGGTAGGCGACGAGCAGTACTTC.

The chain is built from TRBV2 and TRBJ2-1; 7 bases agree with TRBD2. This CDR3 contains 14 residues. Germline V gene data show CDR1 as SNHLY and CDR2 as FYNNEI. V trimming: 10 bases; J trimming: 1 base; junction bases outside the gene matches: 7. CDR3 in DNA: TGTGCCATCAAGCGGGAAAGGTCCTACAATGAGCAGTTCTTC. Its translation is CAIKRERSYNEQFF.

V usage is TRBV4-1 and J usage is TRBJ2-5; no clear D. CDR3 size: 17 residues. Germline loops: CDR1 MGHRA, CDR2 YSYEKL. The V end was cut by 0 bases, the J end by 6 bases, with 20 bases between. The CDR3 DNA reads TGCGCCAGCAGCCAAGATCCACCAGGACGGCCCTTGCAGACCCAGTACTTC. Its protein is CASSQDPPGRPLQTQYF.

The chain employs TRBV7-9 and TRBJ2-2; a weak D match, TRBD2 (5 bases). This CDR3 has 16 amino acids. Germline V gene lookup returns CDR1 SEHNR and CDR2 FQNEAQ (reference sequence). Deletions cut 5 bases from V and 1 base from J, with 14 bases between. The CDR3 region is CASSPSGSLNTGELFF. CDR3 DNA: TGTGCCAGCAGCCCATCGGGGTCGTTGAACACCGGGGAGCTGTTTTTT.

The V gene is TRBV10-3, the J gene TRBJ1-3, with D tentatively TRBD1 (5 bases). The CDR3 has 17 residues. Per the germline V gene, CDR1 is ENHRY and CDR2 is SYGVKD. V was clipped by 0 bases and J by 0 bases, with 12 bases between them. CDR3: CAISESPDSYSGNTIYF. The CDR3 DNA sequence: TGTGCCATCAGTGAGTCCCCTGACAGCTACTCTGGAAACACCATATATTTT.

This clone was seen a few times. The rearrangement links TRBV5-6 to TRBJ2-3; 11 bases map to TRBD2. Germline V gene sequence: CDR1 SGHDT, CDR2 YYEEEE. CDR3 length: 19 residues. The trim removed 3 bases at V and 9 bases at J, leaving 21 bases unmatched. Here the CDR3 reads CASSSTIAGGAPRVVTQYF. Here the CDR3 DNA reads TGTGCCAGCAGCTCAACCATAGCGGGAGGGGCCCCTCGGGTGGTGACGCAGTATTTT.

The V call is TRBV4-1, the J call TRBJ2-3; D is undetermined. In germline, CDR1 is MGHRA, CDR2 YSYEKL. This CDR3 spans 13 amino acids. V was clipped by 1 base and J by 6 bases, with 8 bases between them. CDR3 in DNA: TGCGCCAGCAGCCAAGGGAGCTGGGATACGCAGTATTTT. It encodes CASSQGSWDTQYF.

The rearrangement uses TRBV11-2 and TRBJ2-1; TRBD2 aligns across 11 bases. CDR1 and CDR2 from the germline V gene are SGHAT and FQNNGV. This CDR3 comprises 15 residues. V lost 4 bases, J lost 7 bases, and 6 bases stayed unmatched. The CDR3 sequence is CASSSLAGVVNEQFF. The CDR3 DNA is TGTGCCAGCAGCTCACTAGCGGGGGTGGTGAATGAGCAGTTCTTC.

This clone appeared once. The chain joins TRBV11-2 to TRBJ2-4; 10 positions agree with TRBD2. Germline CDR1 SGHAT, CDR2 FQNNGV. V gave up 5 bases and J gave up 4 bases; unmatched junction bases: 5. The CDR3 has 15 residues. CDR3 in DNA: TGTGCCAGCAGCCAAGCGGGAGGGCCTAAAAACATTCAGTACTTC. Translation gives CASSQAGGPKNIQYF.

With respect to this clone: Additional DNA sequences in this sample encode the identical CDR3. J is TRBJ2-5 and V is TRBV2, with D unclear. This CDR3 region has 11 residues. V was clipped by 3 bases and J by 5 bases, with 4 bases between them. CDR1 is SNHLY and CDR2 is FYNNEI in the germline V gene. Written as DNA, the CDR3 is TGTGCCAGCAGTGATCTGGAGACCCAGTACTTC. Protein sequence: CASSDLETQYF.

The CDR3 DNA reads TGTGCCAGCAGTTTTCAATCCGGGGCGGGCGAGCAGTACTTC. Its protein product is CASSFQSGAGEQYF. V and J are TRBV5-4 and TRBJ2-7, with D perhaps assigned TRBD1 or TRBD2 (5 bases each). V dropped 5 bases and J dropped 6 bases, with 18 bases sitting between them. The CDR3 runs 14 residues. CDR1 is SGHNT, CDR2 YYREEE, per germline (reference sequence).

As for this clone: A far larger clone differs by one base, so this is likely a read error. The chain joins TRBV14 to TRBJ1-5; maybe TRBD1 (5 bases). This CDR3 region has 13 residues. The germline gives CDR1 SGHDN, CDR2 FVKESK. CDR3 nucleotides: TGTTCCAGCAGCCATTCAGGGTTGCAGCCCCAGCATTTT. Its protein is CSSSHSGLQPQHF.

This chain links TRBV28 with TRBJ2-1, with 8 bases aligning to TRBD2. Looked up from germline, CDR1 is MDHEN and CDR2 is SYDVKM. This CDR3 is built from 15 residues. Germline trimming cut 5 bases from V and 6 bases from J; bases unmatched to any gene: 9. The CDR3: CASSLPGGMINEQFF. CDR3 sequence (DNA): TGTGCCAGCAGTCTCCCGGGGGGGATGATCAATGAGCAGTTCTTC.

The chain joins TRBV27 to TRBJ2-7; 7 positions agree with TRBD2. With 8 bases clipped from V and 1 base from J, the junction kept 8 bases outside the gene matches. Germline CDR1 and CDR2: MNHEY and SMNVEV (reference sequence). This CDR3 contains 14 residues. CDR3 sequence reads: CASGPGGGSYEQYF. The CDR3 DNA is TGTGCCAGCGGTCCGGGGGGTGGGTCCTACGAGCAGTACTTC.

This chain links TRBV28 with TRBJ1-5, with D unresolved. From germline, CDR1 is MDHEN and CDR2 SYDVKM. V shed 2 bases and J shed 1 base, with 3 bases lying between them. CDR3 length: 13 residues. This chain's CDR3 is CASSLQSNQPQHF. In nucleotides, the CDR3 is TGTGCCAGCAGTTTACAAAGCAATCAGCCCCAGCATTTT.

The chain couples TRBV9 to TRBJ1-1, with TRBD1 as a possible D gene (6 bases). The ends were cut back, 3 bases at V and 10 bases at J, with 22 bases in the middle. The CDR3 length is 15 residues. Germline V gene data show CDR1 as SGDLS and CDR2 as YYNGEE. CDR3 sequence (DNA): TGTGCCAGCAGCGCGGGGGACACCAGAATTGTGCGAGCTTTCTTT. Protein product: CASSAGDTRIVRAFF.

This clone was observed a few times. The chain uses TRBV2 and TRBJ2-5, with D possibly called TRBD1 or TRBD2 (5 bases each). This CDR3 comprises 12 residues. Germline CDR1 reads SNHLY; CDR2 reads FYNNEI. The V gene lost 8 bases and the J gene lost 7 bases, with 14 bases spanning the gap. CDR3 coding DNA: TGTGCCAGCCTTACCACCGGGACGACCCAGTACTTC. Its translation is CASLTTGTTQYF.

This chain uses TRBV21-1 with TRBJ2-2; TRBD2, the D gene given by the table, was not confirmed from the DNA. TRBV21-1 is a pseudogene segment. The CDR3 is 18 residues long. CDR3 residues: CASSKLGTSGSNTGELFF. The DNA of the CDR3 is TGTGCCAGCAGCAAACTAGGGACTAGCGGATCGAACACCGGGGAGCTGTTTTTT.

The chain carries TRBV23-1 and TRBJ1-5; no reliable D call. TRBV23-1 is assigned to the ORF class and has an uncertain function. CDR3 size: 12 residues. Trimming stripped 7 bases from V and 0 bases from J, with 4 bases between. The CDR3, as DNA: TGCGCCAGCATCCGTAGCAATCAGCCCCAGCATTTT. This encodes CASIRSNQPQHF.